The 2 T cell receptor beta chains in this list originate from one sample, sequenced in a study of PD-L1 blockade in urothelial cancer (dated by TCRdb to 2017 to 2019). Library prep was done by the immunoSEQ multiplex PCR assay. TCRdb holds this immuneACCESS table with in-frame rearrangements only. Some clones are missing; in checked studies, unresolved V genes explain under half, and the rest has no known cause. The table for this sample lists over 65,000 clones; around four fifths of them were counted only once. Clones ranked in the top ten supply roughly 4.8% of the sample. The sample in question was PBMCs, obtained around atezolizumab (anti-PD-L1) treatment. All receptors come from a man aged 70-80 years with urothelial cancer.

The chain joins TRBV5-1 to TRBJ2-5; TRBD1 matches at 7 bases. In germline, CDR1 is SGHRS, CDR2 YFSETQ. This CDR3 has 15 residues. V gave up 0 bases and J gave up 4 bases; unmatched junction bases: 6. The CDR3 sequence: CASSLGDRVIETQYF. The CDR3 nucleotides are TGCGCCAGCAGCTTGGGCGACAGGGTGATAGAGACCCAGTACTTC.

J is TRBJ1-5 and V is TRBV6-5; no firm D call. CDR1 MNHEY and CDR2 SVGAGI come from the germline V gene. This CDR3 has 14 residues. The V end lost 2 bases, the J end lost 6 bases, and 11 bases lay between the germline ends. The CDR3 here is CASSYAASLQPQHF. The CDR3 region has the DNA TGTGCCAGCAGTTACGCGGCAAGTCTTCAGCCCCAGCATTTT.